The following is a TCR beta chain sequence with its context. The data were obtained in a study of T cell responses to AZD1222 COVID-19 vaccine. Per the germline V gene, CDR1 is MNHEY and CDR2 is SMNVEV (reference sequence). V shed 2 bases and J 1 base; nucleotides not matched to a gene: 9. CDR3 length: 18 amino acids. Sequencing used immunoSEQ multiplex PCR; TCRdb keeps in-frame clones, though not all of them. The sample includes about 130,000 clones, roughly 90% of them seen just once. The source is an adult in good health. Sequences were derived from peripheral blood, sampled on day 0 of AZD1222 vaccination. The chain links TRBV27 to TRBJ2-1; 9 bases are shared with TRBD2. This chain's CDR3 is CASSLVRVAGVSYNEQFF. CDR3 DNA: TGTGCCAGCAGTTTAGTCAGGGTAGCGGGAGTTTCCTACAATGAGCAGTTCTTC.